One sample yielded the 27 T cell receptor beta chains listed below, sequenced in a study of PD-1 blockade in classical Hodgkin lymphoma. All patients relapsed after autologous stem cell transplantation, and brentuximab vedotin exposure varied. Clones were read by immunoSEQ multiplex PCR, and TCRdb kept only the in-frame ones, dropping some. The table has some 40,000 clones, about 79% seen once; the top ten hold approximately 11%. Here the sequenced sample was peripheral blood mononuclear cells (PBMCs), taken at baseline. The receptors here all came from a human donor with classical Hodgkin lymphoma.

V usage is TRBV6-5 and J usage is TRBJ1-5; 9 bases map to TRBD1. Unmatched junction bases numbered 2, after V lost 8 bases and J lost 0 bases. CDR3 size: 14 residues. Germline values: CDR1 MNHEY, CDR2 SVGAGI. The CDR3 here is CASGQGYSNQPQHF. The DNA of the CDR3 is TGTGCCAGCGGACAGGGGTATAGCAATCAGCCCCAGCATTTT.

This chain connects TRBV6-1 to TRBJ1-1; TRBD1 is a possible D gene (5 bases). The germline V gene has CDR1 MNHNS and CDR2 SASEGT. The CDR3 loop spans 14 amino acids. V was trimmed by 5 bases and J by 1 base, leaving 11 bases between them. The CDR3 DNA reads TGTGCCAGCAGTTTCGACGACAGGAACACTGAAGCTTTCTTT. The encoded protein is CASSFDDRNTEAFF.

The chain employs TRBV29-1 and TRBJ2-7; possibly TRBD2 for D (5 bases). Germline V gives CDR1 SQVTM, CDR2 ANQGSEA. V shed 7 bases and J shed 9 bases, with 19 bases lying between them. The CDR3 length is 12 residues. DNA of the CDR3: TGCAGCGCTAGGATCGGGTTACGGGGGCAGTACTTC. This gives the protein CSARIGLRGQYF.

This chain links TRBV30 with TRBJ2-3; 8 nucleotides line up with TRBD2. This CDR3 has 15 amino acids. Germline CDR1 reads GTSNPN; CDR2 reads SVGIG (reference sequence). After removal of 3 bases from V and 1 base from J, the junction contained 6 bases not matched to a gene. The CDR3 coding sequence is TGTGCCTGGAGCGCGGGAGGATACGGCACAGATACGCAGTATTTT. Translated: CAWSAGGYGTDTQYF.

The chain employs TRBV5-8 and TRBJ2-2, with 7 positions matching TRBD2. V dropped 1 base and J dropped 5; count of bases not matched to a gene: 2. CDR3 length: 14 residues. From germline, CDR1 is SGHTS and CDR2 YDEGEE. The CDR3, as DNA: TGTGCCAGCAGCTTGCAGGGAGGGACCGGGGAGCTGTTTTTT. Encoded protein: CASSLQGGTGELFF.

The chain couples TRBV15 to TRBJ2-3; possible D gene TRBD1, 6 bases. CDR1 and CDR2 (germline): LNHNV, YYDKDF (reference sequence). CDR3 length equals 13 residues. V dropped 0 bases and J dropped 11 bases, with 12 bases sitting between them. The CDR3 nucleotides are TGTGCCACCAGCAGAGAACAGGGTGGTAGGCAGTATTTT. Translating it yields CATSREQGGRQYF. Variable domain in full (rest from reference TRBV15 and TRBJ2-3): DAMVIQNPRYQVTQFGKPVTLSCSQTLNHNVMYWYQQKSSQAPKLLFHYYDKDFNNEADTPDNFQSRRPNTSFCFLDIRSPGLGDTAMYLCATSREQGGRQYFGPGTRLTVL.

The J gene is TRBJ1-5, the V gene TRBV7-9, with D unresolved. The CDR3 runs 14 residues. CDR1 is SEHNR, CDR2 FQNEAQ, per germline (reference sequence). V was clipped by 2 bases and J by 2 bases, with 7 bases between them. CDR3 amino acids: CASSLSDGNQPQHF. CDR3 sequence (DNA): TGTGCCAGCAGCTTATCCGACGGCAATCAGCCCCAGCATTTT. The variable domain in full, with the rest retrieved from reference TRBV7-9 and TRBJ1-5, is DTGVSQNPRHKITKRGQNVTFRCDPISEHNRLYWYRQTLGQGPEFLTYFQNEAQLEKSRLLSDRFSAERPKGSFSTLEIQRTEQGDSAMYLCASSLSDGNQPQHFGDGTRLSIL.

This rearrangement joins TRBV5-5 to TRBJ1-2; TRBD1 agrees at 7 bases. Looked up from germline, CDR1 is SGHKS and CDR2 is YYEKEE (reference sequence). The CDR3 is 14 residues long. V lost 4 bases, J lost 2 bases, and 5 bases stayed unmatched. The CDR3 DNA reads TGTGCCAGCAGCAATACGACAGGGAACTATGGCTACACCTTC. Protein: CASSNTTGNYGYTF.

The chain employs TRBV18 and TRBJ1-2; D gene unclear. The V end lost 1 base, the J end lost 4 bases, and 4 bases lay between the germline ends. This CDR3 is 12 amino acids long. The germline V gene encodes CDR1 KGHSH and CDR2 LQKENI. The CDR3 region has the DNA TGTGCCAGCTCACCACGCGGCTATGGCTACACCTTC. It specifies CASSPRGYGYTF.

The J gene is TRBJ1-1, the V gene TRBV11-2; D remains unclear. V dropped 1 base and J dropped 1 base, with 10 bases sitting between them. This CDR3 has 15 residues. CDR1 is SGHAT, CDR2 FQNNGV, per germline. The DNA for the CDR3 is TGTGCCAGCAGCTTAGGTACTCTGGGGAACACTGAAGCTTTCTTT. Translated, it gives CASSLGTLGNTEAFF.

This chain connects TRBV5-1 to TRBJ1-4; D remains ambiguous. Germline values: CDR1 SGHRS, CDR2 YFSETQ. This CDR3 contains 15 residues. Trimming stripped 4 bases from V and 0 bases from J, with 10 bases between. The CDR3 sequence is CASSTTTATNEKLFF. As DNA, the CDR3 is TGCGCCAGCAGCACGACCACTGCAACTAATGAAAAACTGTTTTTT.

This sequence joins TRBV5-1 and TRBJ2-7; 10 nucleotides match TRBD2. CDR1 and CDR2 (germline): SGHRS, YFSETQ. The CDR3 contains 19 residues. The J segment lost 2 bases and the V segment lost 1 base, leaving 15 bases of the junction unmatched. CDR3 coding DNA: TGCGCCAGCAGCTTGAGGGCTAGCGGGAGAAGCCCTACCACCTACGAGCAGTACTTC. It translates to CASSLRASGRSPTTYEQYF.

This clone was seen a handful of times. The chain carries TRBV7-2 and TRBJ2-2; D is possibly TRBD2 (5 bases). From germline, CDR1 is SGHTA and CDR2 FQGNSA. The CDR3 totals 14 residues. V gave up 2 bases and J gave up 6 bases, with 10 bases separating them. The CDR3 sequence is CASSLNAGAGELFF. The DNA for the CDR3 is TGTGCCAGCAGCTTAAACGCCGGGGCCGGGGAGCTGTTTTTT.

The chain joins TRBV6-1 to TRBJ1-2; 10 bases agree with TRBD1. The CDR3 is made up of 14 amino acids. J was trimmed by 3 bases and V by 7 bases; bases with no gene match: 5. Per the germline V gene, CDR1 is MNHNS and CDR2 is SASEGT. The chain's CDR3 is CASTRQGADYGYTF. For the CDR3, the DNA is TGTGCCAGCACCCGACAGGGGGCGGACTATGGCTACACCTTC.

The gene calls are TRBV2 and TRBJ1-5; weak D call: TRBD1 (5 bases). V lost 4 bases to trimming and J lost 7 bases, with 23 bases between them. CDR3 size: 17 residues. Germline CDR1 reads SNHLY; CDR2 reads FYNNEI. The CDR3 DNA reads TGTGCCAGCAGTGGAAGGAGAATCCCAACCGGGGGACAGCCCCAGCATTTT. It yields the protein CASSGRRIPTGGQPQHF.

The chain has TRBV5-1 and TRBJ2-1, with a possible D match to TRBD2 (6 bases). Per the germline V gene, CDR1 is SGHRS and CDR2 is YFSETQ. Trimming cost V 4 bases and J 4 bases, with 12 bases left between them. The CDR3 runs to 14 residues. CDR3 nucleotide sequence: TGCGCCAGCAGCACAATAGCGGATTACAATGAGCAGTTCTTC. Encoded protein: CASSTIADYNEQFF.

The V call is TRBV7-9, the J call TRBJ2-2; D remains unclear. V was clipped by 10 bases and J by 0 bases, with 3 bases between them. The germline V gene has CDR1 SEHNR and CDR2 FQNEAQ (reference sequence). CDR3 length equals 11 residues. The CDR3 DNA reads as TGTGCCAAGACGAACACCGGGGAGCTGTTTTTT. Translating gives CAKTNTGELFF.

This chain uses TRBV14 with TRBJ2-3, with 7 bases fitting TRBD2. Germline CDR1 is SGHDN and CDR2 is FVKESK. V gave up 0 bases and J gave up 6 bases; unmatched junction bases: 9. The CDR3 consists of 16 residues. The CDR3: CASSQEGRDYYDTQYF. The CDR3 DNA sequence: TGTGCCAGCAGCCAAGAGGGCCGGGACTACTACGATACGCAGTATTTT.

This clone was counted once. The chain carries TRBV7-9 and TRBJ1-2; D is ambiguous. The V end was cut by 4 bases, the J end by 1 base, with 13 bases between. Germline V gives CDR1 SEHNR, CDR2 FQNEAQ (reference sequence). The CDR3 runs 15 residues. The CDR3 DNA sequence: TGTGCCAGCAGCTCCTCACGAGGGATTAACTATGGCTACACCTTC. It yields the protein CASSSSRGINYGYTF.

The CDR3 protein is CASSFSPSGEQYF. CDR3 nucleotides: TGCGCCAGCAGTTTCTCACCATCTGGCGAGCAGTACTTC. The chain is built from TRBV10-1 and TRBJ2-7; D remains unclear. The germline CDR1 and CDR2 sequences are WNHNN and SYGVQD (reference sequence). This CDR3 is built from 13 residues. V gave up 5 bases and J gave up 6 bases, with 14 bases separating them.

This chain's CDR3 is CASSVQGGANTGELFF. The DNA of the CDR3 is TGTGCCAGTAGTGTACAGGGTGGGGCGAACACCGGGGAGCTGTTTTTT. The chain carries TRBV19 and TRBJ2-2; perhaps TRBD1 as D (6 bases). CDR1 is LNHDA, CDR2 SQIVND, per germline (reference sequence). Trimming removed 5 bases from V and 0 bases from J, with 13 bases in between. The CDR3 sequence is 16 residues long.

This chain links TRBV4-2 with TRBJ2-7; D gene ambiguous. Germline assignment: CDR1 LGHNA and CDR2 YNFKEQ. The CDR3 has 15 residues. The V gene lost 1 base and the J gene lost 0 bases, with 10 bases spanning the gap. CDR3 nucleotide sequence: TGTGCCAGCAGCCAAGGGCCCGGGCACTCCTACGAGCAGTACTTC. It codes for CASSQGPGHSYEQYF.

The J gene is TRBJ2-1, the V gene TRBV7-3, with unresolved D. The CDR3 runs to 14 residues. The germline CDR1 and CDR2 sequences are SGHTA and FQGTGA. V lost 5 bases to trimming and J lost 0 bases, with 8 bases between them. Here the CDR3 DNA reads TGTGCCAGCAGCCGTGGTGGCTCCTACAATGAGCAGTTCTTC. This translates into CASSRGGSYNEQFF.

This clone was seen only a few times. The rearrangement links TRBV10-2 to TRBJ1-5; a weak D match, TRBD1 (6 bases). The germline V and J ends were trimmed by 10 bases and 11 bases, with 15 bases remaining between them. The CDR3 has 11 residues. The germline V gene encodes CDR1 WSHSY and CDR2 SAAADI. CDR3: CATLDGGAQHF. CDR3 coding DNA: TGCGCCACCCTCGACGGGGGCGCCCAGCATTTT.

The chain joins TRBV13 to TRBJ2-7; D perhaps matches TRBD2 (8 bases). Germline V gene lookup returns CDR1 PRHDT and CDR2 FYEKMQ (reference sequence). The V and J ends lost 6 bases and 0 bases respectively, with 15 bases between them. This CDR3 is built from 15 residues. The CDR3 loop is CASSFSGTASYEQYF. The CDR3 nucleotides read TGTGCCAGCAGTTTTAGCGGGACAGCCTCCTACGAGCAGTACTTC.

This clone was detected a few times. The CDR3 loop is CASRDLGLAAYEQYF. In DNA, the CDR3 is TGTGCCAGCAGAGATCTGGGACTAGCGGCTTACGAGCAGTACTTC. V gene TRBV7-8 combines with J gene TRBJ2-7, with 11 bases that match TRBD2. With 6 bases clipped from V and 4 bases from J, the junction kept 8 bases outside the gene matches. Per the germline V gene, CDR1 is SGHVS and CDR2 is FQNEAQ. The CDR3 has 15 amino acids.

The chain combines TRBV2 with TRBJ2-2; D ambiguous. Germline V gene lookup returns CDR1 SNHLY and CDR2 FYNNEI. This CDR3 is built from 16 residues. Trimming removed 3 bases at V and 0 bases at J, with 11 bases between. CDR3 sequence reads: CASSERGGANTGELFF. For the CDR3, the DNA is TGTGCCAGCAGTGAGAGAGGCGGAGCGAACACCGGGGAGCTGTTTTTT. Full variable domain (missing parts from reference TRBV2 and TRBJ2-2): EPEVTQTPSHQVTQMGQEVILRCVPISNHLYFYWYRQILGQKVEFLVSFYNNEISEKSEIFDDQFSVERPDGSNFTLKIRSTKLEDSAMYFCASSERGGANTGELFFGEGSRLTVL.